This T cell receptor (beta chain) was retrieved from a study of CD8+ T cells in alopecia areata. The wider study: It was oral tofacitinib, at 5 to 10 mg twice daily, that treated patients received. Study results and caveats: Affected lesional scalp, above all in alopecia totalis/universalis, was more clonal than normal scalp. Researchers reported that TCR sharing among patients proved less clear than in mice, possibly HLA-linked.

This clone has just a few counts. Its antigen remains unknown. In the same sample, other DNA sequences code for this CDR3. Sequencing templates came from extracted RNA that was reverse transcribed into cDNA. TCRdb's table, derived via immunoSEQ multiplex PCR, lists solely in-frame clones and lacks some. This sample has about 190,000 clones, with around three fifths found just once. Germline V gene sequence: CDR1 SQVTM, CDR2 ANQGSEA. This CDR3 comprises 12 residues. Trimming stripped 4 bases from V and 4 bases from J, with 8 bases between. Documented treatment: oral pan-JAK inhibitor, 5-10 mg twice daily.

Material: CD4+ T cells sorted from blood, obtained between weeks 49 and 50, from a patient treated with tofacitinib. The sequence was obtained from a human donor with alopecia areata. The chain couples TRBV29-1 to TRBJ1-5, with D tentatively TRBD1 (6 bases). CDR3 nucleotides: TGCAGCGTTGGGGGGGCTAATCAGCCCCAGCATTTT. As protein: CSVGGANQPQHF.